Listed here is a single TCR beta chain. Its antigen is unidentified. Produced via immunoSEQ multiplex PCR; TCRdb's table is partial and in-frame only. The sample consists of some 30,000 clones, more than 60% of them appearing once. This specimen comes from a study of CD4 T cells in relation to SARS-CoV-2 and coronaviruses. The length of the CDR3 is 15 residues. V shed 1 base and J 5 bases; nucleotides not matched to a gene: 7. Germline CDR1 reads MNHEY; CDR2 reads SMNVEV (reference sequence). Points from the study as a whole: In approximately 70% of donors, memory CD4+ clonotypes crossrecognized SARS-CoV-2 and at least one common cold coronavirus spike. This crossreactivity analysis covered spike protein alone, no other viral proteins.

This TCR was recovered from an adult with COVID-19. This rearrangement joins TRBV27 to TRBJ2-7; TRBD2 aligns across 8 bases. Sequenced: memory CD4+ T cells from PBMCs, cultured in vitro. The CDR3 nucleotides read TGTGCCAGCAGTTTATTTGCACTAGCGGACGACGAGCAGTACTTC. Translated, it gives CASSLFALADDEQYF.